These 12 T cell receptor beta chains were all obtained from the same sample, sequenced in a study of blood T cell repertoires in COVID-19 (TCRdb year 2020). To prepare the library, the immunoSEQ multiplex PCR assay was applied. TCRdb provides this immuneACCESS table in a form limited to in-frame rearrangements. Some clones are lacking; in checked studies, under half of them reflect an unresolved V gene, and why the rest are absent is not known. Here the sample has 350,000 or so clones; around 80% occur a single time. Of the sample, almost 3% is held by the ten largest clones. Specimen: peripheral blood. The receptor set was obtained from a young man with active or convalescent COVID-19.

The gene calls are TRBV6-6 and TRBJ1-2, with D perhaps TRBD1 (6 bases). Trimming removed 2 bases at V and 8 bases at J, with 12 bases between. The CDR3 sequence is 13 residues long. Germline V gene lookup returns CDR1 MNHNY and CDR2 SVGAGI (reference sequence). The CDR3 loop reads CASSYTIQGGYTF. CDR3 bases: TGTGCCAGCAGTTACACCATACAGGGAGGCTACACCTTC.

The J gene is TRBJ1-1, the V gene TRBV5-4; possible D gene TRBD1, 5 bases. Germline CDR1 and CDR2: SGHNT and YYREEE (reference sequence). This CDR3 is built from 15 residues. Trimming left V 1 base short and J 4 bases short, with 14 bases between. As DNA, the CDR3 is TGTGCCAGCAGCTTGTCGGGAGGCGGGGGCACTGAAGCTTTCTTT. It yields the protein CASSLSGGGGTEAFF.

This chain links TRBV5-1 with TRBJ1-3; D not certain. Trimming stripped 0 bases from V and 0 bases from J, with 10 bases between. Germline values: CDR1 SGHRS, CDR2 YFSETQ. This CDR3 region has 16 residues. The CDR3 coding sequence is TGCGCCAGCAGCTTGGGAGGTGGCATCTCTGGAAACACCATATATTTT. Amino acid sequence: CASSLGGGISGNTIYF.

For the CDR3, the DNA is TGTGCCTCCACTCCGGGGAGAAACACTGAAGCTTTCTTT. The encoded protein is CASTPGRNTEAFF. The chain combines TRBV30 with TRBJ1-1; D is ambiguous. The CDR3 is 13 amino acids. Germline V gives CDR1 GTSNPN, CDR2 SVGIG (reference sequence). The V end lost 7 bases, the J end lost 2 bases, and 14 bases lay between the germline ends.

This clone was seen once. The chain is built from TRBV11-2 and TRBJ2-5; TRBD2 matches 7 bases. This CDR3 is 14 amino acids long. The V segment lost 5 bases and the J segment 1 base; nucleotides outside the gene matches: 4. Germline V CDR1 and CDR2: SGHAT, FQNNGV. The CDR3 reads CASSPGTTQETQYF. The CDR3 DNA sequence: TGTGCCAGCAGCCCCGGGACTACCCAAGAGACCCAGTACTTC.

The chain recombines TRBV7-2 with TRBJ2-7; D possibly corresponds to TRBD2 (5 bases). The CDR3 has 13 amino acids. Germline V CDR1 and CDR2: SGHTA, FQGNSA. V was pared by 8 bases and J by 1 base, with 12 bases between. Here the CDR3 DNA reads TGTGCCAGCGGGAGAGGGATGTCCTACGAGCAGTACTTC. It is translated as CASGRGMSYEQYF.

The chain joins TRBV11-2 to TRBJ2-7; TRBD2 might be the D (6 bases). V was trimmed by 7 bases and J by 1 base, leaving 17 bases between them. The V gene's germline CDR1 is SGHAT and CDR2 FQNNGV. The CDR3 is made up of 15 amino acids. This CDR3 reads CASTLGGGLSYEQYF. The CDR3 nucleotides read TGTGCCAGCACTCTGGGGGGTGGTCTGTCCTACGAGCAGTACTTC.

The CDR3 reads CAISEESGRDGGELFF. Written as DNA, the CDR3 is TGTGCCATCAGTGAGGAAAGCGGGAGAGACGGCGGGGAGCTGTTTTTT. V is TRBV10-3 and J is TRBJ2-2; 8 bases align to TRBD2. The CDR3 covers 16 residues. After removal of 2 bases from V and 7 bases from J, the junction contained 9 bases not matched to a gene. Germline V lookup: CDR1 ENHRY, CDR2 SYGVKD.

V gene TRBV2 combines with J gene TRBJ2-3; 10 positions agree with TRBD2. The CDR3 loop spans 17 amino acids. Trimming at V came to 6 bases and at J to 0 bases, leaving 9 bases not matched to a gene. Germline loops: CDR1 SNHLY, CDR2 FYNNEI. CDR3: CASRAASGGPSTDTQYF. In DNA form, the CDR3 reads TGTGCCAGCAGGGCCGCTAGCGGGGGCCCTAGCACAGATACGCAGTATTTT.

The chain carries TRBV3-1 (or the pseudogene TRBV3-2) and TRBJ1-2; no reliable D call. The CDR3 has 13 amino acids. Germline assignment: CDR1 LGHDT and CDR2 YNNKEL (reference sequence). V gave up 0 bases and J gave up 8 bases, with 10 bases separating them. This chain's CDR3 is CASSQEGGAGYTF. Written as DNA, the CDR3 is TGTGCCAGCAGCCAAGAAGGTGGAGCCGGCTACACCTTC.

The rearrangement joins TRBV30 to TRBJ2-7; 7 positions match TRBD2. Germline CDR1 reads GTSNPN; CDR2 reads SVGIG (reference sequence). Trimming at V came to 4 bases and at J to 0 bases, leaving 6 bases not matched to a gene. The CDR3 length is 14 residues. The CDR3 protein is CAWTGRGSSYEQYF. CDR3 in DNA: TGTGCCTGGACAGGGCGGGGGAGCTCCTACGAGCAGTACTTC.

Note on this clone: Distinct nucleotide sequences in the sample also encode this CDR3. This sequence joins TRBV5-1 and TRBJ1-2, with 9 bases lining up with TRBD1. CDR3 length: 14 amino acids. Trimming took 4 bases from V and 4 from J; bases not matched to a gene: 5. Germline CDR1 is SGHRS and CDR2 is YFSETQ. The CDR3 reads CASSVGQGTYGYTF. CDR3 nucleotides: TGCGCCAGCAGCGTGGGACAGGGTACCTATGGCTACACCTTC.